A single sample gave rise to the 4 T cell receptor beta chains below, sequenced in a study of T-cell reconstitution after alpha-beta-depleted transplantation in children. Researchers prepared the TCRbeta library using unique molecular identifiers, the study reports. TCRdb re-derived calls from the PCR reads in MiXCR, one entry per CDR3 protein. The table lists hundreds of thousands of distinct CDR3 sequences, 23% of them singletons. The sample in question was PBMCs, mostly from graft donor cells, obtained 360 days after TCRalphabeta/CD19-depleted stem cell transplant. Receptors were obtained from a boy less than two years old who had a stem cell transplant for acute myeloid leukemia, so the T cells may come from the graft donor.

The chain is built from TRBV9 and TRBJ2-7; D may be TRBD1 or TRBD2 (5 bases each). The CDR3 sequence is 15 residues long. Germline assignment: CDR1 SGDLS and CDR2 YYNGEE. V dropped 3 bases and J dropped 2 bases, with 15 bases sitting between them. The CDR3 DNA sequence: TGTGCCAGCAGCGGGGGACGGAGAGGTCCCTACGAGCAGTACTTC. It encodes CASSGGRRGPYEQYF.

The chain combines TRBV15 with TRBJ2-5; D is ambiguous. The CDR3 has 14 residues. Germline CDR1 and CDR2: LNHNV and YYDKDF (reference sequence). V dropped 0 bases and J dropped 2 bases, with 7 bases sitting between them. The CDR3 nucleotides are TGTGCCACCAGCAGAGATATGGGTCAAGAGACCCAGTACTTC. Its translation is CATSRDMGQETQYF.

This clonotype was recorded at least ten times. The chain joins TRBV20-1 to TRBJ2-1; 9 positions agree with TRBD2. The J segment lost 5 bases and the V segment lost 6 bases, leaving 8 bases of the junction unmatched. The CDR3 consists of 14 residues. Germline V CDR1 and CDR2: DFQATT, SNEGSKA (reference sequence). CDR3 DNA: TGCAGTGCGGTAGCGGGGGCTTTACACAATGAGCAGTTCTTC. Amino acids: CSAVAGALHNEQFF.

This clonotype was recorded many times. V usage is TRBV2 and J usage is TRBJ2-3; D is tentatively TRBD1 or TRBD2 (5 bases each). Germline CDR1 and CDR2: SNHLY and FYNNEI. This CDR3 is 12 amino acids long. The V gene lost 11 bases and the J gene lost 4 bases, with 13 bases spanning the gap. CDR3 bases: TGTGCCGGCCGGGGCCTCCCAGATACGCAGTATTTT. Its protein is CAGRGLPDTQYF. Full variable domain (rest looked up from reference TRBV2 and TRBJ2-3): EPEVTQTPSHQVTQMGQEVILRCVPISNHLYFYWYRQILGQKVEFLVSFYNNEISEKSEIFDDQFSVERPDGSNFTLKIRSTKLEDSAMYFCAGRGLPDTQYFGPGTRLTVL.